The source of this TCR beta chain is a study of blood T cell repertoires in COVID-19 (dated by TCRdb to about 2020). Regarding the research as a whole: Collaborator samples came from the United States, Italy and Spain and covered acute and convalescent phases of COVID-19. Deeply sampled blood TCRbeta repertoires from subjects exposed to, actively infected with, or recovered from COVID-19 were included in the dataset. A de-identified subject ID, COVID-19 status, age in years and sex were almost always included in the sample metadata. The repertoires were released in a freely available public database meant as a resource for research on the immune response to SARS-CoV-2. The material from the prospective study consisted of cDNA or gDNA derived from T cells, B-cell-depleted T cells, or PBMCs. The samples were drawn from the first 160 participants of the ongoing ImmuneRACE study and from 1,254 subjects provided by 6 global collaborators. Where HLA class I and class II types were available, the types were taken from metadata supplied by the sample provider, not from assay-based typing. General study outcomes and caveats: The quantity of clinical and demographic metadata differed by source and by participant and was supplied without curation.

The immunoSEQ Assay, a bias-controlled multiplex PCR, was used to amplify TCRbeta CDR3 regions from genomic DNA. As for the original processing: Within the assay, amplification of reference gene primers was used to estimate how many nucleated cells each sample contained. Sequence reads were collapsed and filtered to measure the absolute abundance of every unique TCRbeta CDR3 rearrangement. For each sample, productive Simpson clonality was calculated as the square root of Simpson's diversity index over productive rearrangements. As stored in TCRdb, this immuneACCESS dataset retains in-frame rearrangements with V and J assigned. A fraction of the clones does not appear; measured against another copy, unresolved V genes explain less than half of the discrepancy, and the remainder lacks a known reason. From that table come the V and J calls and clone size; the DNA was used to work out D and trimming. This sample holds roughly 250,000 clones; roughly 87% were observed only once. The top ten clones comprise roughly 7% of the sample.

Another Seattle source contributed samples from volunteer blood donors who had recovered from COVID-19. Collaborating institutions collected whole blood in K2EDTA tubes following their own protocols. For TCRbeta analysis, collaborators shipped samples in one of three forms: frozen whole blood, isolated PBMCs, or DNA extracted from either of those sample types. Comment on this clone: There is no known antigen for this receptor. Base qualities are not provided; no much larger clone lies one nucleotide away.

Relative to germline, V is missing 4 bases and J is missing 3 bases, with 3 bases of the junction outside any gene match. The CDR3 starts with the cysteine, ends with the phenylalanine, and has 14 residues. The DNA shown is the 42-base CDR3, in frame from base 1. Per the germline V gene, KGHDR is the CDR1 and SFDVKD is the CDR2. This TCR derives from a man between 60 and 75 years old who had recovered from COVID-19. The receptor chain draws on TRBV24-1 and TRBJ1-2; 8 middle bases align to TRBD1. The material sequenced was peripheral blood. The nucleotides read TGTGCCACCAGTGACCCGACAGGGGACTATGGCTACACCTTC. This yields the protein CATSDPTGDYGYTF.